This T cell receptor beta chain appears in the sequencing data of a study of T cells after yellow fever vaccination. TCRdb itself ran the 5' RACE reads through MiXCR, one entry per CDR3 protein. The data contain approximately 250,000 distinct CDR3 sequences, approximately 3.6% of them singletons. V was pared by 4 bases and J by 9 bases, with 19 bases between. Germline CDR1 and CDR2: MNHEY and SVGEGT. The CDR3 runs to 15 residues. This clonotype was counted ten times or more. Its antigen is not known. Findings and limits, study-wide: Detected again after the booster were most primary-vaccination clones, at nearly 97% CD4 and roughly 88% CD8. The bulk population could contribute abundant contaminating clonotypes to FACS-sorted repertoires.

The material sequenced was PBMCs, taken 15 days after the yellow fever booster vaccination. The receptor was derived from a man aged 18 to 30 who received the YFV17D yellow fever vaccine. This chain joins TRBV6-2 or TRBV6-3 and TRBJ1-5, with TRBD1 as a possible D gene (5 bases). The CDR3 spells CASSWVQGTSGPQHF. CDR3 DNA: TGTGCCAGCAGTTGGGTCCAAGGGACCTCGGGGCCCCAGCATTTT.